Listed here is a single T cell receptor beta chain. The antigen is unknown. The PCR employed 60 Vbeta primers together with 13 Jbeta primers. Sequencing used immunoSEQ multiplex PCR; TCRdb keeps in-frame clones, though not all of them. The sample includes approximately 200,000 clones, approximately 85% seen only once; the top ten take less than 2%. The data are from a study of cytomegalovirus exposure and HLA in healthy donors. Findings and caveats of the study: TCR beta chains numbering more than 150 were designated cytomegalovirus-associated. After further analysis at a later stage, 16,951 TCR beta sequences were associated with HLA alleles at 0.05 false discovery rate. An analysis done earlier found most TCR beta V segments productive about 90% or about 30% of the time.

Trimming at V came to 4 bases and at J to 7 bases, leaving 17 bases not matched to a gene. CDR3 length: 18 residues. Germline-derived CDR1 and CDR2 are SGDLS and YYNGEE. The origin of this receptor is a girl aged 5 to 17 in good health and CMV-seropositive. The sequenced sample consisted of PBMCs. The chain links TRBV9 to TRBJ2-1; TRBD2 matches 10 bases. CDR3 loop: CASSPTQLPSGGTNEQFF. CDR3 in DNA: TGTGCCAGCAGCCCCACCCAATTGCCTAGCGGGGGTACAAATGAGCAGTTCTTC.